The clone carrying this T cell receptor (beta chain) showed up just a few times. Its cognate antigen is unknown. This sample stems from a study of CD8 T cells in ankylosing spondylitis. V shed 6 bases and J 2 bases; nucleotides not matched to a gene: 10. Germline V gene sequence: CDR1 ENHRY, CDR2 SYGVKD. CDR3 length: 17 residues. The study, taken as a whole, reports: In peripheral blood, disease-linked CD8+ clones occurred at relatively low frequencies. Characteristic of ankylosing spondylitis blood, it appeared, was a TCR beta motif comprising roughly eight highly homologous variants.

Generation of TCR beta libraries employed quantitative 5'-RACE incorporating molecular barcodes. TCRdb fed the 5' RACE reads into MiXCR, producing one record per CDR3 protein. This table holds roughly 450,000 distinct CDR3 sequences, 25% to 30% found once. The sequenced material came from blood, either unsorted or a sorted T cell fraction (not recorded which). The chain couples TRBV10-3 to TRBJ2-3, with 11 bases identical to TRBD2. This TCR derives from a male donor with ankylosing spondylitis. The CDR3 loop reads CAISVILAGGHTDTQYF. The CDR3, as DNA: TGTGCCATCAGCGTAATTCTAGCGGGAGGCCACACAGATACGCAGTATTTT.